This TCR beta chain was captured by sequencing in a study of T cell responses to AZD1222 COVID-19 vaccine. CDR1 and CDR2 from the germline V gene are LGHDT and YNNKEL (reference sequence). The CDR3 has 16 amino acids. The V end lost 5 bases, the J end lost 5 bases, and 19 bases lay between the germline ends. Clones were sequenced by immunoSEQ multiplex PCR, and TCRdb holds only the in-frame ones, with some missing. The sample comprises roughly 150,000 clones, roughly 93% of which are singletons, and around 5% rests with the top ten. This rearrangement joins TRBV3-1 (or the pseudogene TRBV3-2) to TRBJ1-3; no firm D call. The specimen was peripheral blood, collected on day 0 of AZD1222 vaccination. This clonotype was sampled from an adult in good health. The CDR3 DNA sequence: TGTGCCAGCAGCACTTGTAGTTTACACGCACGAAACACCATATATTTT. As protein: CASSTCSLHARNTIYF.